The rows below give T cell receptor beta chains drawn from one sample of a study of blood T cell repertoires in COVID-19. Using immunoSEQ multiplex PCR, the repertoire was profiled, and TCRdb retains in-frame clones only, with some absent. This repertoire shows about 110,000 clones, 55% to 75% found once; its top ten account for less than 2%. The sample was peripheral blood. The receptors were sampled from a woman between 35 and 50 years old with acute or convalescent COVID-19. Each CDR3 is given with its conserved first and last residue. The order of the fields is V gene, D gene, J gene, clone size, CDR3 DNA, CDR3 protein. A D gene is named only where the DNA matches it firmly. Not all rows give a size; the values are once, few, many and, for expanded clones, a class.

>TRBV5-4|NA|TRBJ1-2|NA
TGTGCCAGCAGCTTGGAGGGCGGGGGCTACACCTTC
CASSLEGGGYTF
>TRBV4-1|NA|TRBJ2-7|NA
TGCGCCAGCAGCCAAGCGGCAGGGTTTGCCTACGAGCAGTACTTC
CASSQAAGFAYEQYF
>TRBV7-9|TRBD1|TRBJ1-4|NA
TGTGCCAGCAGCCGGGACAGGGGTGAAAAACTGTTTTTT
CASSRDRGEKLFF
>TRBV30|TRBD1|TRBJ1-5|few
TGTGCCTTGGACAGGGGCAGCAATCAGCCCCAGCATTTT
CALDRGSNQPQHF
>TRBV28|TRBD2|TRBJ2-3|NA
TGTGCCAGCAGCCGTAGCGGGGGCCTTCGGGATACGCAGTATTTT
CASSRSGGLRDTQYF
>TRBV20-1|NA|TRBJ1-1|NA
TGCAGTGCTGTAGAGAACACTGAAGCTTTCTTT
CSAVENTEAFF
>TRBV2|NA|TRBJ2-1|NA
TGTGCCACCCATGGGCCACTAGACAGGGAGGAATACAATGAGCAGTTCTTC
CATHGPLDREEYNEQFF
>TRBV4-1|TRBD1|TRBJ2-5|NA
TGCGCCAGCAGCCAAGCGGGAAGGGGGCGCGAGACCCAGTACTTC
CASSQAGRGRETQYF
>TRBV7-2|TRBD1|TRBJ2-1|NA
TGTGCCAGCGGACAGGGGGCGAATAATGAGCAGTTCTTC
CASGQGANNEQFF
>TRBV3-1/TRBV3-2|TRBD2|TRBJ2-2|once
TGTGCCAGCAGGGCGGGAGGCGTGACCACCGGGGAGCTGTTTTTT
CASRAGGVTTGELFF
>TRBV7-9|TRBD1|TRBJ1-6|NA
TGTGCCAGCAGCTTATGGGACAGGGCGGGTTCACCCCTCCACTTT
CASSLWDRAGSPLHF
>TRBV12-3/TRBV12-4|NA|TRBJ1-6|few
TGTGCCAGCAGTTTGAGCGGTAATTCACCCCTCCACTTT
CASSLSGNSPLHF
>TRBV19|TRBD2|TRBJ2-1|few
TGTGCCACAAGGTCCCCACTAGCGGGGGGCTACAATGAGCAGTTCTTC
CATRSPLAGGYNEQFF
>TRBV6-5|NA|TRBJ2-5|NA
TGTGCCAGCAGGGAGGCCTCAGGGGTAGAGACCCAGTACTTC
CASREASGVETQYF
>TRBV2|TRBD1|TRBJ1-5|NA
TGTGCCAGCACCCTGGACAGGGACAATCAGCCCCAGCATTTT
CASTLDRDNQPQHF
>TRBV19|TRBD1|TRBJ1-1|NA
TGTGCCAGTAGTATTTGGGGGACAGGGCAGAACACTGAAGCTTTCTTT
CASSIWGTGQNTEAFF
>TRBV7-2|TRBD1|TRBJ1-2|NA
TGTGCCAGCAGCCCCCGAACAGGGGACGGCTACACCTTC
CASSPRTGDGYTF